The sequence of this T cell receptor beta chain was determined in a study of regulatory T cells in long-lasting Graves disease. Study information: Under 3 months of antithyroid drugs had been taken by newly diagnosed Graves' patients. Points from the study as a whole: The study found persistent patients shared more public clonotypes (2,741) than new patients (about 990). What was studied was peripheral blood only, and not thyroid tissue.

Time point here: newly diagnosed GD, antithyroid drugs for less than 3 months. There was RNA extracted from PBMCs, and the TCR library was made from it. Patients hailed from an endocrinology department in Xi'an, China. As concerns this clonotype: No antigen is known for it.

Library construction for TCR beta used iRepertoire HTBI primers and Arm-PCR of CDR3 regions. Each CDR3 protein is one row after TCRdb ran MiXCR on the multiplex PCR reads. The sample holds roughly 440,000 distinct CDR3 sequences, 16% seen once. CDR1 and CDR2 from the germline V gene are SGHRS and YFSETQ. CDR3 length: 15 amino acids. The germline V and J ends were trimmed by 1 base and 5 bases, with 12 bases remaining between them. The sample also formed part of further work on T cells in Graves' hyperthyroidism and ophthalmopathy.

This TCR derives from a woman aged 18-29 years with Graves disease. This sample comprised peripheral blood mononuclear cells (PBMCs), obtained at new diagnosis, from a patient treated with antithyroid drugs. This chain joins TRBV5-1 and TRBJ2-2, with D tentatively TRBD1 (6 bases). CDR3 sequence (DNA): TGCGCCAGCAGCTTGAGGCAGGGGTGGACCGGGGAGCTGTTTTTT. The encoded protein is CASSLRQGWTGELFF. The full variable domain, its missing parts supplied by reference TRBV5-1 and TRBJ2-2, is KAGVTQTPRYLIKTRGQQVTLSCSPISGHRSVSWYQQTPGQGLQFLFEYFSETQRNKGNFPGRFSGRQFSNSRSEMNVSTLELGDSALYLCASSLRQGWTGELFFGEGSRLTVL.